This TCR beta chain was identified during a study of T-cell reconstitution after alpha-beta-depleted transplantation in children. The CDR3 loop spans 16 amino acids. The germline V gene encodes CDR1 SGDLS and CDR2 YYNGEE. Trimming shortened V by 4 bases and J by 1 base, and 14 bases separated the two germline ends. This clonotype was counted between two and nine times. TCRbeta library construction was performed incorporating unique molecular identifiers. One entry per CDR3 protein, called by TCRdb with MiXCR from the PCR reads. Here the sample spans some 640,000 distinct CDR3 sequences, about 15% being singletons.

This sequence originates from a human donor who donated a stem cell graft to a child with acute myeloid leukemia. This chain uses TRBV9 with TRBJ2-2; D may match TRBD1 or TRBD2 (5 bases each). The starting material was PBMCs from the stem cell graft donor, obtained from the stem cell graft. In DNA form, the CDR3 reads TGTGCCAGCAGCCCCTGGGACCTACTGAACACCGGGGAGCTGTTTTTT. This codes for CASSPWDLLNTGELFF.